The 2 T cell receptor beta chains given below trace back to one sample, sequenced in a study of control samples from healthy donors and cancer patients. Assay used: immunoSEQ multiplex PCR; TCRdb lists only in-frame clones, some missing. The sample includes 95,000 to 150,000 clones, 88% seen only once; the top ten take around 3.3%. Material: blood. The source of these receptors is a man between 35 and 55 years old in good health.

V is TRBV29-1 and J is TRBJ1-4; perhaps TRBD1 as D (5 bases). Trimming stripped 4 bases from V and 8 bases from J, with 14 bases between. The CDR3 contains 13 residues. Germline values: CDR1 SQVTM, CDR2 ANQGSEA. The CDR3 DNA sequence: TGCAGCGTTGGGTCAGGGAGAGGGGAAAAACTGTTTTTT. Amino acid sequence: CSVGSGRGEKLFF.

The chain employs TRBV19 and TRBJ1-2; 10 bases line up with TRBD1. Germline CDR1 and CDR2: LNHDA and SQIVND (reference sequence). The length of the CDR3 is 15 residues. The J segment lost 8 bases and the V segment lost 4 bases, leaving 10 bases of the junction unmatched. CDR3 protein: CASSTSLGTGEGYTF. Here the CDR3 DNA reads TGTGCCAGTAGTACCTCCCTCGGGACAGGGGAAGGCTACACCTTC.